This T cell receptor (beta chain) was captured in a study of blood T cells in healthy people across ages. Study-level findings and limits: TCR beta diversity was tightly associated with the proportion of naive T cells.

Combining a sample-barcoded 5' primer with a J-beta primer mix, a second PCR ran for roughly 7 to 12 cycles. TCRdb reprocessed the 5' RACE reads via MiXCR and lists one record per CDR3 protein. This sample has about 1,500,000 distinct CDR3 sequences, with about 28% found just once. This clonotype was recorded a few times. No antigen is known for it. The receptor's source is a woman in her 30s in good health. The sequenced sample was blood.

The CDR3 DNA sequence: TGTGCCAGCAGTCCTAACCCGCAGGGTAATGAGCAGTTCTTC. Amino acids: CASSPNPQGNEQFF. The chain employs TRBV12-3 or TRBV12-4 and TRBJ2-1; D might be TRBD1 (5 bases). The CDR3 runs to 14 residues. Trimming left V 5 bases short and J 7 bases short, with 15 bases between.